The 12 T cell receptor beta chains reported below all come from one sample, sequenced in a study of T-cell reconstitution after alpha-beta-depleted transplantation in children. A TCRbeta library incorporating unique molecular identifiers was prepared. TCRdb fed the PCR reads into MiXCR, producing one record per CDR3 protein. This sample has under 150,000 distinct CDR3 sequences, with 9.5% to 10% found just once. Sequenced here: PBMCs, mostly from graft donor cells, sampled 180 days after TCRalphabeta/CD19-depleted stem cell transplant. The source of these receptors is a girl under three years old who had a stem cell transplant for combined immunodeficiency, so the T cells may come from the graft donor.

In DNA, the CDR3 is TGCGCCAGCAGCACGGATCCGGCTAGCAATCAGCCCCAGCATTTT. It codes for CASSTDPASNQPQHF. The chain employs TRBV5-1 and TRBJ1-5; D unclear. The CDR3 covers 15 residues. CDR1 and CDR2 (germline): SGHRS, YFSETQ. Trimming stripped 4 bases from V and 0 bases from J, with 11 bases between.

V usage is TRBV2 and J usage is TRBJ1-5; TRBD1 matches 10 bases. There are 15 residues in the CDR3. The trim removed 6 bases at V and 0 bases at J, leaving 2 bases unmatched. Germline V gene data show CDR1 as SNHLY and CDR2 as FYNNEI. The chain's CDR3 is CASSRDRGSNQPQHF. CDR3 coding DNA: TGTGCCAGCAGCCGGGACAGGGGTAGCAATCAGCCCCAGCATTTT.

CDR3 residues: CASSLAGPNTEAFF. CDR3 DNA: TGTGCCAGCAGCTTAGCAGGCCCGAACACTGAAGCTTTCTTT. This chain uses TRBV7-2 with TRBJ1-1; D is uncertain. This CDR3 is 14 amino acids long. The germline V gene has CDR1 SGHTA and CDR2 FQGNSA. Trimming pared 0 bases from V and 1 base from J, leaving 6 bases between.

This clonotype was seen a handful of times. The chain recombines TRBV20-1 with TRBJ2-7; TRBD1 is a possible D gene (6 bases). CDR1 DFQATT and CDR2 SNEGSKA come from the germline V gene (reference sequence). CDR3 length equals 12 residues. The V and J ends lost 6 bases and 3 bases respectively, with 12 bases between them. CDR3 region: CSARDTNYEQYF. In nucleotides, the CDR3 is TGCAGTGCCCGGGACACCAACTACGAGCAGTACTTC.

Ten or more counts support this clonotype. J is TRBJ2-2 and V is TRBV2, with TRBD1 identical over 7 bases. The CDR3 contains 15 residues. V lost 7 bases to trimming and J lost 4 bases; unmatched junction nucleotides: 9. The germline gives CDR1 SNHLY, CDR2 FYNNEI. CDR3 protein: CASTPMTGSTGELFF. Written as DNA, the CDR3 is TGTGCCAGCACCCCCATGACAGGGTCCACCGGGGAGCTGTTTTTT.

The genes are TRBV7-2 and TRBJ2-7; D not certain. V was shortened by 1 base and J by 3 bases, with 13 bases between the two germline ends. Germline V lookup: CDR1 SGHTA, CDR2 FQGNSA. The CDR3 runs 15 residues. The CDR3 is CASSLGYDGYYEQYF. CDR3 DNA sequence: TGTGCCAGCAGCTTAGGATACGACGGTTACTACGAGCAGTACTTC.

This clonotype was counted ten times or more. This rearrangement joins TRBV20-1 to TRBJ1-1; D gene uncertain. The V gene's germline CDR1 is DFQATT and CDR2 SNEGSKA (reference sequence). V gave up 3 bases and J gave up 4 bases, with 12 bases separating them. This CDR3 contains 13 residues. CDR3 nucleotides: TGCAGTGCTAGTTTCGCTGTCGGCACTGAAGCTTTCTTT. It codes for CSASFAVGTEAFF.

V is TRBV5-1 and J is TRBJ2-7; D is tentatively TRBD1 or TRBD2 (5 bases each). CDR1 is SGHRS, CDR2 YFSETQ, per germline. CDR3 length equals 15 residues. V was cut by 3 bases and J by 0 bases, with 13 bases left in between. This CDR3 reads CASSSGPPSSYEQYF. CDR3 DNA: TGCGCCAGCAGCTCGGGACCGCCGAGCTCCTACGAGCAGTACTTC.

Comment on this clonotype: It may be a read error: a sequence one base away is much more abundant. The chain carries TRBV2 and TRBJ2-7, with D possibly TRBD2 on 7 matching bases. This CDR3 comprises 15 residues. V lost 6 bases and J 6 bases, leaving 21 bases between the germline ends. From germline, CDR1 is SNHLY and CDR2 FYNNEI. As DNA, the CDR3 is TGTGCCAGCAGAACGGGGCGGGGGCTCACCTGCGAGCAGTACTTC. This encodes CASRTGRGLTCEQYF.

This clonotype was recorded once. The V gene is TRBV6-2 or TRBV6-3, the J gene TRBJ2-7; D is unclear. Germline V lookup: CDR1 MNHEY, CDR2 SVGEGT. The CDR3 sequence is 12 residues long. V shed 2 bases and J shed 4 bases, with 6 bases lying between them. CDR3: CASSYNGYEQYF. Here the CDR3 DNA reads TGTGCCAGCAGTTACAACGGATACGAGCAGTACTTC.

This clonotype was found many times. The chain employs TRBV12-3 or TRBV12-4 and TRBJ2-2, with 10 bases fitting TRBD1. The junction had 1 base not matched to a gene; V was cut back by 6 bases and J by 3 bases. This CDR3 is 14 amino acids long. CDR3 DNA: TGTGCCAGCAGAGGGACAGGGGACACCGGGGAGCTGTTTTTT. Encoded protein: CASRGTGDTGELFF.

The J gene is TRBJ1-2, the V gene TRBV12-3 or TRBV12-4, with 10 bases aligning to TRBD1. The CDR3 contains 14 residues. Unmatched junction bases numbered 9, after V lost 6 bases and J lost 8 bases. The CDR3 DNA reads TGTGCCAGCAGAAAATCGGACAGGGGGTTAGGCTACACCTTC. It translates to CASRKSDRGLGYTF.